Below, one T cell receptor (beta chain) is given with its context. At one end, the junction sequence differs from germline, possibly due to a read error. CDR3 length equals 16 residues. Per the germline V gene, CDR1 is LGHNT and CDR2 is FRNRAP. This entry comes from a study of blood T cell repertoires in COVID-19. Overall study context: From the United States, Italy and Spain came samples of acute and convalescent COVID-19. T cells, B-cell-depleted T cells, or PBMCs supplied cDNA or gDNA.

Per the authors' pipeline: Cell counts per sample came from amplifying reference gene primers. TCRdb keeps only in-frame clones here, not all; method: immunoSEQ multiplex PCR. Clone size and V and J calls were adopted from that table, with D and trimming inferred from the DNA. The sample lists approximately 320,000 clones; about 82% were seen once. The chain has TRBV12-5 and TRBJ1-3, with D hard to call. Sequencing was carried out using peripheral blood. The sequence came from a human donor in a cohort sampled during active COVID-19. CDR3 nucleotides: TGTGCTAGTGGCTTGGTTCTCGGTCTTTCTGGAAACACCATATATTTT. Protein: CASGLVLGLSGNTIYF. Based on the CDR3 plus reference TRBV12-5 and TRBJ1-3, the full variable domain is DARVTQTPRHKVTEMGQEVTMRCQPILGHNTVFWYRQTMMQGLELLAYFRNRAPLDDSGMPKDRFSAEMPDATLATLKIQPSEPRDSAVYFCASGLVLGLSGNTIYFGEGSWLTVV.